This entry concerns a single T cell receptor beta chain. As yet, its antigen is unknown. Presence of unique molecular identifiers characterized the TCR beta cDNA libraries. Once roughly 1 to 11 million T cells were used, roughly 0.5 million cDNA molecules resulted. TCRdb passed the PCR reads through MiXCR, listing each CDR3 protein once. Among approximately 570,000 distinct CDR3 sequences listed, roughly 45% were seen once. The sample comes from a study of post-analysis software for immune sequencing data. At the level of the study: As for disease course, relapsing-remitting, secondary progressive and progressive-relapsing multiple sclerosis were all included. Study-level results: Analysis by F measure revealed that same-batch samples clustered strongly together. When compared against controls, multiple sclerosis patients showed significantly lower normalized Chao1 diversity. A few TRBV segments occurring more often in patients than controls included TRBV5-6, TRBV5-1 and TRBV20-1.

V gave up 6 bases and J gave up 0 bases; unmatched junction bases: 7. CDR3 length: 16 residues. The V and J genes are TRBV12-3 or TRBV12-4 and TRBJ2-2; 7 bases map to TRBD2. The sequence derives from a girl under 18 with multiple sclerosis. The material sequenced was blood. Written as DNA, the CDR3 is TGTGCCAGCAGGCATGCGCGGGGGACGAACACCGGGGAGCTGTTTTTT. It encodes CASRHARGTNTGELFF.